This TCR beta chain was obtained from a study of blood T cell repertoires in COVID-19. Study at large: Nucleic acid was either cDNA or gDNA, and it came from T cells, B-cell-depleted T cells, or PBMCs.

Authors' data handling: Estimation of nucleated cell counts was performed using reference gene primer amplification. The data were produced by immunoSEQ multiplex PCR, yet TCRdb's version contains in-frame clones alone and is incomplete. V, J and clone size were drawn from that table, and D and trimming were deduced from the DNA. The sample contains under 200,000 clones, roughly 90% of which appear only once. The CDR3 runs 16 residues. After removal of 0 bases from V and 5 bases from J, the junction contained 6 bases not matched to a gene. The germline V gene encodes CDR1 SGHNT and CDR2 YYREEE (reference sequence).

The specimen was peripheral blood. The genes are TRBV5-4 and TRBJ2-5, with TRBD2 matching 11 bases. The sequence was obtained from a man between 45 and 60 years old with acute or convalescent COVID-19. The CDR3 bases are TGTGCCAGCAGCTTGGGAACTAGCGGGAGCCGGGAGACCCAGTACTTC. This codes for CASSLGTSGSRETQYF.